The 26 T cell receptor beta chains below come from one sample, sequenced in a study of graft-versus-host responses after intestinal transplantation (dated by TCRdb to the early 2020s). Receptor amplification or capture employed the immunoSEQ multiplex PCR assay. In its TCRdb copy, this immuneACCESS table keeps in-frame sequences only and misses some clones. Where compared with another copy, unresolved V genes explain less than half of these, and the others have no known cause. The sample table holds about 97,000 clones, of which 75% to 95% were seen once. Clones ranked in the top ten supply roughly 15% of the sample. Specimen: PBMCs, collected approximately 470 days after intestinal transplant. The receptors here all came from a human patient who received an intestinal transplant, so some T cells may come from the graft donor.

V is TRBV11-2 and J is TRBJ2-5; D remains ambiguous. Germline CDR1 SGHAT, CDR2 FQNNGV. The CDR3 has 13 amino acids. The ends were cut back, 3 bases at V and 2 bases at J, with 7 bases in the middle. The CDR3 protein is CASSFLLQETQYF. Here the CDR3 DNA reads TGTGCCAGCAGCTTTCTGCTACAAGAGACCCAGTACTTC. Full variable domain (outside the CDR3, taken from reference TRBV11-2 and TRBJ2-5): EAGVAQSPRYKIIEKRQSVAFWCNPISGHATLYWYQQILGQGPKLLIQFQNNGVVDDSQLPKDRFSAERLKGVDSTLKIQPAKLEDSAVYLCASSFLLQETQYFGPGTRLLVL.

Concerning this clone: A junction boundary mismatches the germline segment, possibly from a read error. The chain joins TRBV6-1 to TRBJ1-5; no definite D call. Germline CDR1 reads MNHNS; CDR2 reads SASEGT. The CDR3 length is 14 residues. The CDR3 loop reads CAGSPDPVRQPQHF. Written as DNA, the CDR3 is TGTGCCGGCAGCCCTGACCCGGTCAGGCAGCCCCAGCATTTT.

The chain carries TRBV1 and TRBJ1-6. TRBV1 is reported as a pseudogene. The CDR3 has 11 amino acids. CDR3 region: CTSSQDLVLHF. CDR3 DNA sequence: TGCACCAGCAGCCAAGATTTGGTCCTCCACTTT.

The chain couples TRBV19 to TRBJ2-5, with a tentative D call TRBD2 (7 bases). In germline, CDR1 is LNHDA, CDR2 SQIVND (reference sequence). The V end was cut by 3 bases, the J end by 0 bases, with 11 bases between. CDR3 size: 15 residues. The DNA of the CDR3 is TGTGCCAGTAGTATGGGGGGGGGCCACCAAGAGACCCAGTACTTC. Translated: CASSMGGGHQETQYF. The full variable domain, completed using reference TRBV19 and TRBJ2-5, is DGGITQSPKYLFRKEGQNVTLSCEQNLNHDAMYWYRQDPGQGLRLIYYSQIVNDFQKGDIAEGYSVSREKKESFPLTVTSAQKNPTAFYLCASSMGGGHQETQYFGPGTRLLVL.

The rearrangement links TRBV18 to TRBJ1-2, with TRBD1 as a possible D gene (6 bases). The CDR3 is made up of 14 amino acids. Germline lookup yields CDR1 KGHSH and CDR2 LQKENI. With 1 base removed from V and 6 bases from J, the gap between germline ends came to 12 bases. The CDR3 nucleotides read TGTGCCAGCTCACCACTTCCAGGGGCGGATGGCTACACCTTC. Translating gives CASSPLPGADGYTF.

This clone was detected only once. The V gene is TRBV19, the J gene TRBJ2-1; 7 bases agree with TRBD2. Germline CDR1 reads LNHDA; CDR2 reads SQIVND (reference sequence). V lost 5 bases, J lost 2 bases, and 6 bases stayed unmatched. The CDR3 covers 15 residues. CDR3 in amino acids: CASSLGAGAYNEQFF. Written as DNA, the CDR3 is TGTGCCAGTAGTCTAGGGGCGGGGGCCTACAATGAGCAGTTCTTC.

The chain joins TRBV2 to TRBJ2-7; the D gene is possibly TRBD1 (6 bases). The CDR3 totals 12 residues. V lost 8 bases and J 4 bases, leaving 12 bases between the germline ends. The germline CDR1 and CDR2 sequences are SNHLY and FYNNEI. The CDR3 here is CASLTGIYEQYF. Here the CDR3 DNA reads TGTGCCAGCCTTACAGGGATTTACGAGCAGTACTTC.

The chain recombines TRBV9 with TRBJ2-7, with TRBD1 matching over 8 bases. CDR3 length equals 14 residues. V shed 4 bases, J shed 3 bases, and the junction held 6 bases outside the gene matches. Germline V gene sequence: CDR1 SGDLS, CDR2 YYNGEE. For the CDR3, the DNA is TGTGCCAGCAGCCCCCGGGACAGGTACTACGAGCAGTACTTC. Protein sequence: CASSPRDRYYEQYF.

The chain recombines TRBV7-9 with TRBJ1-2; a possible D gene is TRBD1 (6 bases). The germline CDR1 and CDR2 sequences are SEHNR and FQNEAQ (reference sequence). V was pared by 5 bases and J by 4 bases, with 17 bases between. The CDR3 is 15 residues long. This CDR3 is CASSATVLRGYGYTF. DNA for the CDR3: TGTGCCAGCAGCGCGACCGTTCTCAGGGGCTATGGCTACACCTTC.

This clone was counted a single time. Other DNA sequences within the sample encode an identical CDR3. The chain links TRBV9 to TRBJ2-3; D is ambiguous. Germline-derived CDR1 and CDR2 are SGDLS and YYNGEE. This CDR3 spans 12 amino acids. V lost 3 bases to trimming and J lost 3 bases, with 5 bases between them. DNA of the CDR3: TGTGCCAGCAGCGAGAGGACAGATACGCAGTATTTT. Amino acid sequence: CASSERTDTQYF.

The V gene is TRBV6-5, the J gene TRBJ2-3; TRBD2 matches 10 bases. CDR1 and CDR2 from the germline V gene are MNHEY and SVGAGI. V trimming: 7 bases; J trimming: 3 bases; junction bases outside the gene matches: 7. The CDR3 runs 15 residues. CDR3 residues: CASTHSGGWTDTQYF. The CDR3 region has the DNA TGTGCCAGCACCCATAGCGGGGGGTGGACAGATACGCAGTATTTT.

The chain employs TRBV2 and TRBJ2-1, with D possibly matching TRBD2 (5 bases). V was clipped by 6 bases and J by 0 bases, with 12 bases between them. Germline assignment: CDR1 SNHLY and CDR2 FYNNEI. The CDR3 runs to 15 residues. In nucleotides, the CDR3 is TGTGCCAGCAGCGAACTAGTCCCCTCCTACAATGAGCAGTTCTTC. Its protein product is CASSELVPSYNEQFF.

The chain links TRBV2 to TRBJ2-7, with D maybe TRBD1 (5 bases). Germline V gives CDR1 SNHLY, CDR2 FYNNEI. This CDR3 region has 10 residues. Trimming left V 8 bases short and J 5 bases short, with 7 bases between. In DNA, the CDR3 is TGTGCCAGCCTAGGGGACGAGCAGTACTTC. Amino acids: CASLGDEQYF.

The J gene is TRBJ1-2, the V gene TRBV5-5, with 11 bases matching TRBD1. The CDR3 sequence is 15 residues long. CDR1 is SGHKS, CDR2 YYEKEE, per germline (reference sequence). V shed 0 bases, J shed 8 bases, and the junction held 6 bases outside the gene matches. The CDR3 is CASSLGGQGARGYTF. CDR3 nucleotide sequence: TGTGCCAGCAGCTTGGGCGGACAGGGGGCTCGGGGCTACACCTTC.

V is TRBV6-5 and J is TRBJ2-7; D is unresolved. The V gene lost 2 bases and the J gene lost 0 bases, with 8 bases spanning the gap. From germline, CDR1 is MNHEY and CDR2 SVGAGI. The CDR3 sequence is 14 residues long. CDR3 sequence reads: CASSYARPSYEQYF. Written as DNA, the CDR3 is TGTGCCAGCAGTTACGCCAGGCCCTCCTACGAGCAGTACTTC.

This clone was found once. The chain has TRBV18 and TRBJ2-5; D is perhaps TRBD2 (5 bases). V dropped 1 base and J dropped 5 bases, with 11 bases sitting between them. Germline CDR1 KGHSH, CDR2 LQKENI. The CDR3 runs to 14 residues. CDR3 sequence reads: CASSPRNREETQYF. The DNA of the CDR3 is TGTGCCAGCTCACCACGAAATAGGGAGGAGACCCAGTACTTC.

The chain uses TRBV5-6 and TRBJ1-2; a possible D gene is TRBD1 (6 bases). The CDR3 spans 14 residues. Germline V gene data show CDR1 as SGHDT and CDR2 as YYEEEE. Deletions cut 4 bases from V and 1 base from J, with 11 bases between. The CDR3: CASSPGQSNYGYTF. In nucleotides, the CDR3 is TGTGCCAGCAGCCCAGGACAGAGTAACTATGGCTACACCTTC.

This sequence joins TRBV19 and TRBJ1-6; 7 bases match TRBD1. The CDR3 spans 15 residues. The V gene end was trimmed by 3 bases and the J gene end by 9 bases; junction bases not matched to a gene: 8. Germline V gene lookup returns CDR1 LNHDA and CDR2 SQIVND (reference sequence). CDR3 sequence reads: CASSISAAGGSPLHF. The CDR3 bases are TGTGCCAGTAGTATTAGTGCGGCAGGGGGTTCACCCCTCCACTTT.

The chain employs TRBV5-6 and TRBJ1-2; TRBD1 might be the D (6 bases). The ends were cut back, 4 bases at V and 6 bases at J, with 10 bases in the middle. In germline, CDR1 is SGHDT, CDR2 YYEEEE. This CDR3 has 12 amino acids. The CDR3 DNA sequence: TGTGCCAGCAGCACAGGGTATAATGGCTACACCTTC. Translated, it gives CASSTGYNGYTF.

The chain combines TRBV18 with TRBJ1-1; D gene ambiguous. There are 13 residues in the CDR3. CDR1 and CDR2 (germline): KGHSH, LQKENI. Trimming pared 0 bases from V and 1 base from J, leaving 3 bases between. CDR3 nucleotides: TGTGCCAGCTCACCACCGGAGAACACTGAAGCTTTCTTT. Amino acid sequence: CASSPPENTEAFF.

V is TRBV2 and J is TRBJ2-5; D is unclear. The CDR3 runs to 10 residues. Trimming shortened V by 6 bases and J by 3 bases, and 2 bases separated the two germline ends. The V gene's germline CDR1 is SNHLY and CDR2 FYNNEI. CDR3 sequence reads: CASRKETQYF. The DNA for the CDR3 is TGTGCCAGCAGGAAAGAGACCCAGTACTTC.

The V and J genes are TRBV6-1 and TRBJ1-4; D may be TRBD1 (6 bases). CDR3 length: 14 amino acids. The V end lost 7 bases, the J end lost 8 bases, and 17 bases lay between the germline ends. In germline, CDR1 is MNHNS, CDR2 SASEGT. In DNA form, the CDR3 reads TGTGCCAGCACCTGGGGGGCAGGCGGGGAAAAACTGTTTTTT. This sequence encodes CASTWGAGGEKLFF.

The chain is built from TRBV6-6 and TRBJ2-7, with unresolved D. V lost 2 bases to trimming and J lost 0 bases, with 14 bases between them. This CDR3 has 16 residues. From germline, CDR1 is MNHNY and CDR2 SVGAGI (reference sequence). CDR3 coding DNA: TGTGCCAGCAGTTACCTGGCCCCTACGAGCTCCTACGAGCAGTACTTC. It specifies CASSYLAPTSSYEQYF.

Note on this clone: Other DNA sequences within the sample encode an identical CDR3. V usage is TRBV10-2 and J usage is TRBJ1-1, with D possibly TRBD1 on 5 matching bases. The CDR3 extends over 14 amino acids. V dropped 6 bases and J dropped 1 base, with 12 bases sitting between them. Germline-derived CDR1 and CDR2 are WSHSY and SAAADI. The CDR3 nucleotides read TGCGCCAGCAGCGGGGCAGGGCGGAACACTGAAGCTTTCTTT. Its protein product is CASSGAGRNTEAFF.

V gene TRBV5-1 combines with J gene TRBJ1-2; no firm D call. This CDR3 spans 15 amino acids. Trimming pared 4 bases from V and 4 bases from J, leaving 17 bases between. Germline V CDR1 and CDR2: SGHRS, YFSETQ. The CDR3 bases are TGCGCCAGCAGCCCAACTGAGGCAGCCCCCTATGGCTACACCTTC. This sequence encodes CASSPTEAAPYGYTF.

CDR3 sequence (DNA): TGTGCCAGCAGCTCTTTCGGGACAGGGCCACGCTCCTACGAGCAGTACTTC. This encodes CASSSFGTGPRSYEQYF. The gene calls are TRBV5-4 and TRBJ2-7; TRBD1 matches at 9 bases. In germline, CDR1 is SGHNT, CDR2 YYREEE (reference sequence). CDR3 length: 17 residues. Trimming cost V 3 bases and J 0 bases; bases outside gene matches: 10.